The rows below give T cell receptor beta chains drawn from one sample of a study of T-cell memory formation after mild COVID-19. TCRdb itself ran the 5' RACE reads through MiXCR, one entry per CDR3 protein. The data hold approximately 490,000 distinct CDR3 sequences, with roughly 21% observed a single time. The sample taken for sequencing was PBMCs or a T cell subset sorted from them (not recorded which). Receptors originate from an adult woman who had mild COVID-19 (a few samples of this study predate the infection). Cell type and time point are not known. The CDR3 runs from the conserved cysteine through the conserved F or W. Fields, in order: J gene, V gene, D gene, clone size, CDR3 DNA, CDR3 protein. D genes are given only for firm matches. Clone sizes are given selectively: once, few, many, or a class where the clone is expanded.

TRBJ2-1 | TRBV10-3 | NA | NA | TGTGCCATCAGTGAGTCGGCTAGCTCTCTTTACAATGAGCAGTTCTTC | CAISESASSLYNEQFF
TRBJ2-1 | TRBV5-5 | TRBD2 | NA | TGTGCCAGCAGCTTGACCGGGACTAGCGGGGGCTATGAGCAGTTCTTC | CASSLTGTSGGYEQFF
TRBJ2-7 | TRBV12-3/TRBV12-4 | NA | many | TGTGCCAGCAGTTTAGAGTCCGGTTTCGGCGAGCAGTACTTC | CASSLESGFGEQYF
TRBJ1-1 | TRBV6-5 | NA | NA | TGTGCCAGCAGGACCCTCGGAAAAACTGAAGCTTTCTTT | CASRTLGKTEAFF
TRBJ2-1 | TRBV4-2 | TRBD1 | few | TGTGCCAGCAGCCAAGATCCGGGACAGAGAAATGAGCAGTTCTTC | CASSQDPGQRNEQFF
TRBJ1-6 | TRBV12-3/TRBV12-4 | NA | NA | TGTGCCAGCAGTCCATCCTTACAGTCCAGTGCACGAACACCCCTCCACTTT | CASSPSLQSSARTPLHF
TRBJ2-2 | TRBV7-9 | NA | NA | TGTGCCAGCAGCTCAGATGGGGAAGTGAGCCCCGGGGAGCTGTTTTTT | CASSSDGEVSPGELFF
TRBJ1-2 | TRBV20-1 | NA | NA | TGCAGTGCTAGGAGAGCCTATGGCTACACCTTC | CSARRAYGYTF
TRBJ1-4 | TRBV5-1 | NA | few | TGCGCCAGCAGCACGGACCAGGGAAATGAAAAACTGTTTTTT | CASSTDQGNEKLFF
TRBJ2-7 | TRBV7-9 | NA | NA | TGTGCCAGCAGCTTATATGCAGGCCTTTCCTACGAGCAGTACTTC | CASSLYAGLSYEQYF
TRBJ1-5 | TRBV10-3 | NA | few | TGTGCCATCACCCGGAACGGCCTTATTAAGAATCAGCCCCAGCATTTT | CAITRNGLIKNQPQHF
TRBJ2-5 | TRBV7-9 | TRBD2 | NA | TGTGCCAGCAGCCCGGGGGGGAATCAAGAGACCCAGTACTTC | CASSPGGNQETQYF
TRBJ1-3 | TRBV11-1 | NA | few | TGTGCCAGCAGCCCACGGACCGAACTCAGGGGAGCTGGAAACACCATATATTTT | CASSPRTELRGAGNTIYF
TRBJ1-2 | TRBV7-9 | NA | NA | TGTGCCAGCAGCTTAGAACCGGGGTCCACCTATGGCTACACCTTC | CASSLEPGSTYGYTF
TRBJ2-7 | TRBV20-1 | NA | few | TGCAGTGCTAGGGGCAGGCTACGGTCCGAGCAGTACTTC | CSARGRLRSEQYF
TRBJ2-7 | TRBV29-1 | NA | NA | TGCAGCGTGAGGGGGAGAGGGGGCGAGCAGTACTTC | CSVRGRGGEQYF
TRBJ1-2 | TRBV29-1 | NA | few | TGCAGCGTTGAAATGGTGGCTAACTATGGCTACACCTTC | CSVEMVANYGYTF
TRBJ2-3 | TRBV15 | NA | many | TGTGCCACCAGCAGCTCGCCCCGCACAGATACGCAGTATTTT | CATSSSPRTDTQYF
TRBJ1-2 | TRBV3-1 | TRBD1 | few | TGTGCCAGCAGGGGACAGGGGCGCCTTGACCCCTATGGCTACACCTTC | CASRGQGRLDPYGYTF
TRBJ2-1 | TRBV19 | TRBD2 | NA | TGTGCCAGTAGTCCCCGCCGGGGACTAGCGGGAGACAATGAGCAGTTCTTC | CASSPRRGLAGDNEQFF
TRBJ1-1 | TRBV14 | NA | NA | TGTGCCAGCAGCCAAGTGGGGAGGTACACTGAAGCTTTCTTT | CASSQVGRYTEAFF
TRBJ2-2 | TRBV7-9 | NA | NA | TGTGCCAGCAGCGGAGCTGGGGCGAACACCGGGGAGCTGTTTTTT | CASSGAGANTGELFF
TRBJ1-4 | TRBV5-5 | NA | NA | TGTGCCAGCAGCTTGGCAGTGATGGGTGTCAATGAAAAACTGTTTTTT | CASSLAVMGVNEKLFF
TRBJ2-1 | TRBV6-5 | TRBD2 | few | TGTGCCAGCAGTTACTCCCTAGCGGGAGGGTACTACAATGAGCAGTTCTTC | CASSYSLAGGYYNEQFF
TRBJ2-7 | TRBV5-1 | NA | few | TGCGCCAGCAGCCCCGGGGACACCGGTACCTACGCGTTATACTTC | CASSPGDTGTYALYF
TRBJ1-1 | TRBV12-3/TRBV12-4 | NA | few | TGTGCCAGCAGCACCGGGCTCCTGAGAACTGAAGCTTTCTTT | CASSTGLLRTEAFF
TRBJ1-1 | TRBV25-1 | NA | NA | TGTGCCAGCAATGACTGGGGTGGGGACACTGAAGCTTTCTTT | CASNDWGGDTEAFF
TRBJ2-3 | TRBV7-8 | TRBD2 | few | TGTGCCAGCAGCCTAGGGACTAGCGGGAGGATGGGCACAGATACGCAGTATTTT | CASSLGTSGRMGTDTQYF
TRBJ2-3 | TRBV20-1 | TRBD2 | NA | TGCAGTGCTAGAAGGACTAGCGGCCTTCGGGATACGCAGTATTTT | CSARRTSGLRDTQYF
TRBJ1-2 | TRBV6-1 | NA | NA | TGTGCCAGCAGTGAAGCGGTACCCTCGGGCTACACCTTC | CASSEAVPSGYTF
TRBJ2-6 | TRBV24-1 | NA | few | TGTGCCACCAGTGACGGGACCTACTCTGGGGCCAACGTCCTGACTTTC | CATSDGTYSGANVLTF
TRBJ1-1 | TRBV7-6 | NA | few | TGTGCCAGCAGCTTAGGTGTCGGATTAAACACTGAAGCTTTCTTT | CASSLGVGLNTEAFF
TRBJ1-2 | TRBV15 | NA | few | TGTGCCACCAGCAGAGATACTCCGGGGGCTAACTATGGCTACACCTTC | CATSRDTPGANYGYTF